A single sample gave rise to the 32 T cell receptor beta chains below, sequenced in a study of T-cell reconstitution after alpha-beta-depleted transplantation in children. Unique molecular identifiers were built into the TCRbeta library. MiXCR, applied by TCRdb to the PCR reads, yields one record per CDR3 protein. This table holds fewer than 350,000 distinct CDR3 sequences, roughly a tenth found once. The starting material was PBMCs, obtained before TCRalphabeta/CD19-depleted stem cell transplant. All receptors come from a boy under three years old with acute myeloid leukemia, due to receive a stem cell transplant.

On this clonotype itself: A junction boundary mismatches the germline segment, possibly from a read error. This chain links TRBV7-2 with TRBJ2-7; TRBD2 is a possible D gene (5 bases). CDR1 is SGHTA and CDR2 is FQGNSA in the germline V gene. There are 15 residues in the CDR3. The CDR3 loop is CVSSLEGVYPNEQYF. Here the CDR3 DNA reads TGTGTCAGCAGCTTAGAGGGAGTTTACCCCAACGAGCAGTACTTC.

On this clonotype itself: The junction differs from germline at one of its ends, possibly a read error. This rearrangement joins TRBV11-1 to TRBJ2-6; D tentatively reads TRBD1 or TRBD2 (6 bases each). The germline CDR1 and CDR2 sequences are SGHAT and FQDESV (reference sequence). The CDR3 runs to 19 residues. CDR3 protein: CARSPLGGIYYSGANVLTF. CDR3 in DNA: TGTGCCCGCAGCCCGTTAGGGGGGATCTATTACTCTGGGGCCAACGTCCTGACTTTC.

This clonotype was seen repeatedly, ten times or more. J is TRBJ1-5 and V is TRBV28; D unresolved. Germline V gene sequence: CDR1 MDHEN, CDR2 SYDVKM. With 2 bases removed from V and 2 bases from J, the gap between germline ends came to 7 bases. CDR3 length: 14 amino acids. The CDR3 loop is CASSLRAGNQPQHF. In DNA, the CDR3 is TGTGCCAGCAGTTTACGGGCGGGCAATCAGCCCCAGCATTTT.

This clonotype appeared many times. CDR3 sequence: CASRSTGVLSYEQYF. The CDR3 DNA follows: TGTGCCAGCAGGTCGACAGGGGTCCTCTCCTACGAGCAGTACTTC. The chain couples TRBV7-2 to TRBJ2-7, with 8 bases that match TRBD1. V lost 6 bases to trimming and J lost 0 bases; unmatched junction nucleotides: 7. Looked up from germline, CDR1 is SGHTA and CDR2 is FQGNSA. The CDR3 contains 15 residues.

The chain carries TRBV5-1 and TRBJ2-3; 10 bases line up with TRBD1. CDR1 and CDR2 (germline): SGHRS, YFSETQ. The CDR3 has 16 amino acids. V was pared by 2 bases and J by 3 bases, with 6 bases of the junction left unmatched. CDR3 nucleotide sequence: TGCGCCAGCAGCTTCCCGACAGGGGGCGCGACAGATACGCAGTATTTT. Its protein product is CASSFPTGGATDTQYF.

The table lists this clonotype with a few counts. In nucleotides, the CDR3 is TGTGCCACCAGCAGAGCACGGACAGGCTCCTACGAGCAGTACTTC. Its translation: CATSRARTGSYEQYF. The V call is TRBV15, the J call TRBJ2-7, with 7 bases fitting TRBD1. Germline CDR1 and CDR2: LNHNV and YYDKDF (reference sequence). The V segment lost 1 base and the J segment 0 bases; nucleotides outside the gene matches: 3. The CDR3 consists of 15 residues.

This clonotype was seen ten or more times. The V call is TRBV4-3, the J call TRBJ2-1, with D perhaps TRBD2 (5 bases). The CDR3 runs 18 residues. V shed 4 bases and J shed 1 base, with 20 bases lying between them. CDR1 and CDR2 from the germline V gene are LGHNA and YSLEER. As DNA, the CDR3 is TGCGCCAGCAGCCCTAAGAGGGCCGAGGCCCATTCCTACAATGAGCAGTTCTTC. Amino acids: CASSPKRAEAHSYNEQFF.

This clonotype was observed many times. J is TRBJ1-1 and V is TRBV20-1; 7 bases line up with TRBD1. From germline, CDR1 is DFQATT and CDR2 SNEGSKA (reference sequence). The CDR3 runs to 14 residues. With V trimmed by 0 bases and J by 5 bases, 6 bases remained unmatched. CDR3 loop: CSAREGTAGTEAFF. The CDR3 bases are TGCAGTGCTAGAGAGGGGACAGCAGGGACTGAAGCTTTCTTT.

As for this clonotype: A much larger clone lies a single base off, so this may be a read error. The chain links TRBV7-9 to TRBJ1-3; D gene uncertain. Germline CDR1 reads SEHNR; CDR2 reads FQNEAQ (reference sequence). Trimming removed 4 bases at V and 6 bases at J, with 4 bases between. This CDR3 spans 11 amino acids. CDR3 residues: CASSSVNTIYF. CDR3 DNA: TGTGCCAGCAGCTCGGTAAACACCATATATTTT.

This clonotype came up a few times. The chain employs TRBV13 and TRBJ2-1, with a possible D match to TRBD2 (5 bases). Per germline, CDR1 PRHDT and CDR2 FYEKMQ (reference sequence). This CDR3 contains 15 residues. V was shortened by 8 bases and J by 0 bases, with 14 bases between the two germline ends. CDR3 sequence reads: CASSSRAGSYNEQFF. As DNA, the CDR3 is TGTGCCAGCTCTTCTCGGGCGGGCTCCTACAATGAGCAGTTCTTC.

In its sample, this clonotype was seen many times. The chain joins TRBV11-2 to TRBJ2-5; 8 bases line up with TRBD1. The germline V gene has CDR1 SGHAT and CDR2 FQNNGV. CDR3 length: 18 residues. V dropped 2 bases and J dropped 5; count of bases not matched to a gene: 16. The DNA of the CDR3 is TGTGCCAGCAGCTTATTAAGGACAGGGTCCCTACCAGGGGAGACCCAGTACTTC. Protein product: CASSLLRTGSLPGETQYF.

This clonotype was counted ten times or more. The chain combines TRBV11-2 with TRBJ1-1; D is uncertain. Trimming removed 6 bases from V and 1 base from J, with 3 bases in between. Germline CDR1 and CDR2: SGHAT and FQNNGV. The CDR3 has 11 amino acids. The CDR3: CASRPNTEAFF. The CDR3 DNA is TGTGCCAGCAGACCGAACACTGAAGCTTTCTTT.

In this sample, this clonotype turned up many times. The V and J genes are TRBV3-1 and TRBJ1-4; D ambiguous. Germline values: CDR1 LGHDT, CDR2 YNNKEL (reference sequence). The CDR3 is 14 residues long. The ends were cut back, 5 bases at V and 6 bases at J, with 13 bases in the middle. The CDR3 DNA reads as TGTGCCAGCAGCTACGGGGTATCCCATGAAAAACTGTTTTTT. It specifies CASSYGVSHEKLFF.

Many counts were recorded for this clonotype. This chain joins TRBV28 and TRBJ2-3; D gene unclear. V dropped 1 base and J dropped 2 bases, with 7 bases sitting between them. The germline V gene encodes CDR1 MDHEN and CDR2 SYDVKM. The CDR3 consists of 14 residues. The CDR3 DNA sequence: TGTGCCAGCAGTTTATCTCTCCTCACAGATACGCAGTATTTT. Protein sequence: CASSLSLLTDTQYF.

To note about this clonotype: Given a much more abundant clone one base away, this may be a read error. The J gene is TRBJ2-7, the V gene TRBV5-1, with 10 bases that match TRBD2. CDR3 size: 16 residues. Germline CDR1 reads SGHRS; CDR2 reads YFSETQ. CDR3 DNA sequence: TGCGCCAGCAGCCGGGGCCCGGAGCGGGAGGGCTACGAGCATTACTTC. Protein: CASSRGPEREGYEHYF.

The sample holds many counts of this clonotype. The chain uses TRBV28 and TRBJ1-5, with TRBD1 as a possible D gene (5 bases). Germline CDR1 MDHEN, CDR2 SYDVKM. V was clipped by 5 bases and J by 7 bases, with 12 bases between them. There are 13 residues in the CDR3. The CDR3 nucleotides are TGTGCCAGCAGTCGACGGGAGGGGCAGCCCCAGCATTTT. Translated, it gives CASSRREGQPQHF.

This clonotype was recorded once. It may be a read error: a sequence one base away is much more abundant. This CDR3 fails to terminate in the conserved phenylalanine or tryptophan, so it likely reflects a read error. The chain joins TRBV7-2 to TRBJ2-1, with D possibly being TRBD1 (5 bases). The V gene's germline CDR1 is SGHTA and CDR2 FQGNSA. The CDR3 is 14 amino acids. Trimming took off 7 bases at V and 8 bases at J, with 18 bases between the two ends. The DNA of the CDR3 is TGTGCCAGCACCGGGCGGCTACTCAGGGATGAGCAGTTCTAC. Its protein product is CASTGRLLRDEQFY.

This clonotype was found many times. The chain has TRBV7-8 and TRBJ2-7; 9 bases fit TRBD1. This CDR3 has 16 amino acids. CDR1 and CDR2 (germline): SGHVS, FQNEAQ. J gave up 4 bases and V 2 bases, and 9 bases lay outside the gene matches. The CDR3 region is CASSLPGQGLIYEQYF. The CDR3 nucleotides read TGTGCCAGCAGCTTACCAGGACAGGGGTTGATTTACGAGCAGTACTTC.

This clonotype was counted at least ten times. The rearrangement links TRBV20-1 to TRBJ2-4; no clear D. This CDR3 is 17 amino acids long. CDR1 and CDR2 (germline): DFQATT, SNEGSKA (reference sequence). With 5 bases removed from V and 2 bases from J, the gap between germline ends came to 22 bases. The CDR3 loop reads CSALMVITAGPKNIQYF. The CDR3 coding sequence is TGCAGTGCTCTTATGGTCATTACGGCCGGCCCCAAAAACATTCAGTACTTC.

This clonotype was observed at least ten times. V gene TRBV5-1 combines with J gene TRBJ1-1, with unresolved D. The CDR3 totals 12 residues. In germline, CDR1 is SGHRS, CDR2 YFSETQ. V lost 1 base to trimming and J lost 7 bases, with 8 bases between them. This CDR3 is CASSLSQHEAFF. The DNA of the CDR3 is TGCGCCAGCAGCTTGAGCCAGCATGAAGCTTTCTTT.

This clonotype was seen repeatedly, ten times or more. The gene calls are TRBV2 and TRBJ2-3; TRBD2 might be the D (5 bases). This CDR3 spans 15 amino acids. Germline CDR1 and CDR2: SNHLY and FYNNEI. Trimming left V 3 bases short and J 2 bases short, with 12 bases between. CDR3 in DNA: TGTGCCAGCAGTGACCGGCGGGCTGCCACAGATACGCAGTATTTT. Residues: CASSDRRAATDTQYF.

This clonotype was observed many times. The chain couples TRBV6-5 to TRBJ2-2; D may be TRBD2 (5 bases). There are 12 residues in the CDR3. V lost 4 bases to trimming and J lost 6 bases, with 6 bases between them. Germline lookup yields CDR1 MNHEY and CDR2 SVGAGI. CDR3 sequence reads: CASSWGAGELFF. In nucleotides, the CDR3 is TGTGCCAGCAGTTGGGGAGCCGGGGAGCTGTTTTTT.

On this clonotype: The junction departs from germline at one end; a sequencing error may be responsible. The gene calls are TRBV15 and TRBJ2-3; TRBD2 matches 12 bases. Germline V gene data show CDR1 as LNHNV and CDR2 as YYDKDF (reference sequence). This CDR3 comprises 18 residues. The CDR3 loop is CATSRDWASGRAQDTQCF. CDR3 DNA sequence: TGTGCCACCAGCAGAGATTGGGCTAGCGGGAGGGCCCAGGATACGCAGTGTTTT.

This clonotype has at least ten counts. The genes are TRBV4-2 and TRBJ2-7, with 12 bases matching TRBD2. Germline V CDR1 and CDR2: LGHNA, YNFKEQ. V lost 4 bases, J lost 2 bases, and 3 bases stayed unmatched. CDR3 length: 15 residues. CDR3 coding DNA: TGTGCCAGCAGCCGACTAGCGGGGGAAACCTACGAGCAGTACTTC. Its translation is CASSRLAGETYEQYF.

There are many counts of this clonotype. The chain combines TRBV29-1 with TRBJ2-1, with D possibly matching TRBD1 (6 bases). V lost 3 bases and J lost 4, with 10 bases in between. The CDR3 spans 13 residues. Germline V gene sequence: CDR1 SQVTM, CDR2 ANQGSEA. CDR3 residues: CSVDEGEYNEQFF. The CDR3 DNA sequence: TGCAGCGTTGATGAGGGGGAATACAATGAGCAGTTCTTC.

This chain links TRBV7-2 with TRBJ2-3, with 9 bases lining up with TRBD1. Germline V CDR1 and CDR2: SGHTA, FQGNSA. V lost 0 bases, J lost 4 bases, and 2 bases stayed unmatched. The CDR3 loop spans 15 amino acids. CDR3 in DNA: TGTGCCAGCAGCTTAGCCGGGACAGGGTCAGATACGCAGTATTTT. It translates to CASSLAGTGSDTQYF.

This clonotype occurred a few times. The rearrangement uses TRBV5-1 and TRBJ1-4; no definite D call. The V end was cut by 2 bases, the J end by 8 bases, with 13 bases between. The CDR3 contains 14 residues. Germline CDR1 is SGHRS and CDR2 is YFSETQ. CDR3 amino acids: CASSFGSLGEKLFF. In DNA form, the CDR3 reads TGCGCCAGCAGCTTCGGGAGTCTCGGCGAAAAACTGTTTTTT.

This clonotype occurred many times. This chain connects TRBV27 to TRBJ2-3; D not certain. This CDR3 region has 15 residues. Germline values: CDR1 MNHEY, CDR2 SMNVEV (reference sequence). Trimming pared 6 bases from V and 6 bases from J, leaving 19 bases between. The CDR3 reads CASRILDAVGDTQYF. As DNA, the CDR3 is TGTGCCAGCAGGATCTTGGACGCCGTAGGCGATACGCAGTATTTT.

This clonotype was counted many times. V usage is TRBV28 and J usage is TRBJ2-4; D tentatively reads TRBD1 or TRBD2 (5 bases each). The CDR3 is made up of 15 amino acids. The germline CDR1 and CDR2 sequences are MDHEN and SYDVKM. Trimming took 1 base from V and 0 from J, leaving 7 bases between them. The CDR3 protein is CASSLSGTAKNIQYF. Written as DNA, the CDR3 is TGTGCCAGCAGTTTATCCGGGACAGCCAAAAACATTCAGTACTTC.

Comments on this clonotype: A much larger clone lies a single base off, so this may be a read error. J is TRBJ1-4 and V is TRBV28; a possible D gene is TRBD1 (5 bases). V was pared by 6 bases and J by 4 bases, with 15 bases between. The CDR3 spans 15 residues. CDR1 and CDR2 (germline): MDHEN, SYDVKM. CDR3 DNA: TGTGCCAGCAGCCCAGGACAAGCAAGTAATGAAAAACTGTTTTTT. Translated, it gives CASSPGQASNEKLFF.

In its sample, this clonotype was seen many times. For the CDR3, the DNA is TGTGCCAGCAGTTATAGCGGGAGGGCCAACAATGAGCAGTTCTTC. Translating it yields CASSYSGRANNEQFF. The rearrangement links TRBV11-2 to TRBJ2-1; 11 nucleotides match TRBD2. The CDR3 sequence is 15 residues long. Trimming removed 6 bases from V and 5 bases from J; junction bases left unmatched: 6. Germline assignment: CDR1 SGHAT and CDR2 FQNNGV. Based on the CDR3 plus reference TRBV11-2 and TRBJ2-1, the full variable domain is EAGVAQSPRYKIIEKRQSVAFWCNPISGHATLYWYQQILGQGPKLLIQFQNNGVVDDSQLPKDRFSAERLKGVDSTLKIQPAKLEDSAVYLCASSYSGRANNEQFFGPGTRLTVL.

This clonotype was observed many times. The chain combines TRBV5-1 with TRBJ2-7, with 8 bases identical to TRBD2. Germline CDR1 is SGHRS and CDR2 is YFSETQ. CDR3 length equals 16 residues. After removal of 0 bases from V and 4 bases from J, the junction contained 9 bases not matched to a gene. The DNA for the CDR3 is TGCGCCAGCAGCTTGGTCTTCAGCGGGGGATCATACGAGCAGTACTTC. Translated: CASSLVFSGGSYEQYF.